This TCR beta chain was sequenced in a study of blood T cell repertoires in COVID-19. Whole-study context: Samples taken during acute and convalescent COVID-19 were collected in the United States, Italy and Spain. In each case, the material was cDNA or gDNA derived from T cells, B-cell-depleted T cells, or PBMCs.

This clone appeared once. The data were produced by immunoSEQ multiplex PCR, yet TCRdb's version contains in-frame clones alone and is incomplete. Altogether roughly 150,000 clones are present, around 84% being singletons, with the ten largest covering under 7%. The CDR3 runs 16 residues. The V gene end was trimmed by 0 bases and the J gene end by 1 base; junction bases not matched to a gene: 5. Germline V gene lookup returns CDR1 LGHNA and CDR2 YNFKEQ. This sequence was found in a human donor in a cohort sampled during active COVID-19. This chain joins TRBV4-2 and TRBJ2-7, with 8 positions matching TRBD2. Specimen: peripheral blood. The CDR3 protein is CASSQDGASGSYEQYF. CDR3 bases: TGTGCCAGCAGCCAAGATGGGGCTAGCGGGTCCTACGAGCAGTACTTC.